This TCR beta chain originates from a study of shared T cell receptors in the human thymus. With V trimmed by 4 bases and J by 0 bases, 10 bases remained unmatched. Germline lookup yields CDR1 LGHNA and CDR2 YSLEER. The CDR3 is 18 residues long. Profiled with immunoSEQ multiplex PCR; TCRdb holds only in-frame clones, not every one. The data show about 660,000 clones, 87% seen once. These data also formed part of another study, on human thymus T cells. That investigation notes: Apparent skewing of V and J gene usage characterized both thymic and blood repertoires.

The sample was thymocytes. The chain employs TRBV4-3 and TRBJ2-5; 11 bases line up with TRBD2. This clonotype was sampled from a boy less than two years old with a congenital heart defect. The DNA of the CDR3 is TGCGCCAGCAGCCTAGGGCTAGCGGGGGGACAAGACCAAGAGACCCAGTACTTC. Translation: CASSLGLAGGQDQETQYF.